This is a list of T cell receptor beta chains from one sample in a study of CD8 T cells in ankylosing spondylitis. TCRdb independently ran MiXCR on the 5' RACE reads; one entry per CDR3 protein. Altogether about 420,000 distinct CDR3 sequences are present, about a fifth being singletons, with the ten largest covering around 17%. The sample comprised blood, either unsorted or a sorted T cell fraction (not recorded which). These TCRs come from a male donor with ankylosing spondylitis. Each CDR3 is given with its conserved first and last residue. The D gene is left open where the match is weak. Clone size is given for some rows only: seen once, a few or many times, or a class if the clone is expanded.

>TRBJ2-3|.|.|TRBV29-1
TGCAGCGTGGCGACTACGGTGGGAGATACGCAGTATTTT
CSVATTVGDTQYF
>TRBJ2-5|few|.|TRBV29-1
TGCAGCGTTACAACAGTCCGGGAGACCCAGTACTTC
CSVTTVRETQYF
>TRBJ2-3|.|TRBD2|TRBV10-3
TGTGCCACCCGGCCGGGACTAGGTCAAGTTACGCAGTATTTT
CATRPGLGQVTQYF
>TRBJ1-1|.|.|TRBV5-1
TGCGCCAGCAGCAAATTCGGGGAAGACACTGAAGCTTTCTTT
CASSKFGEDTEAFF
>TRBJ1-1|few|.|TRBV5-1
TGCGCCAGCAGCGGGGGGGGGCCGGGATTACGCACTGAAGCTTTCTTT
CASSGGGPGLRTEAFF
>TRBJ2-1|.|.|TRBV12-3/TRBV12-4
TGTGCCAGCACGTGTGAGCAGTTCTTC
CASTCEQFF
>TRBJ1-1|few|.|TRBV21-1
TGTGCCAGCAGCAAAGACATCGGAGGACAGGGAGCAGAGAACACTGAAGCTTTCTTT
CASSKDIGGQGAENTEAFF
>TRBJ1-2|few|.|TRBV4-1
TGCGCCAGCAGCCAAGGTCCCCCCCAGGGGAGCTATGGCTACACCTTC
CASSQGPPQGSYGYTF
>TRBJ2-2|few|.|TRBV5-1
TGCGCCAGCAGCTTGGCAGGGCTCTCCGCGAACACCGGGGAGCTGTTTTTT
CASSLAGLSANTGELFF
>TRBJ2-7|.|.|TRBV29-1
TGCAGCGTAGTTAGGGGGAACCGGGGGTACGAGCAGTACTTC
CSVVRGNRGYEQYF
>TRBJ2-1|many|.|TRBV20-1
TGCAGTGCTCCCTTCCGGAGGCCTGACTACAATGAGCAGTTCTTC
CSAPFRRPDYNEQFF
>TRBJ1-3|.|.|TRBV30
TGTGCCTGGAGCCCGACCTCTGGAAACACCATATATTTT
CAWSPTSGNTIYF
>TRBJ1-6|.|TRBD1|TRBV6-5
TGTGCCAGCAGTTACATTGGACAGGGGGGTTCACCCCTCCACTTT
CASSYIGQGGSPLHF
>TRBJ2-5|few|TRBD2|TRBV20-1
TGCAGTGCTAGAGATACTTCGGGGGGAGAGACCCAGTACTTC
CSARDTSGGETQYF